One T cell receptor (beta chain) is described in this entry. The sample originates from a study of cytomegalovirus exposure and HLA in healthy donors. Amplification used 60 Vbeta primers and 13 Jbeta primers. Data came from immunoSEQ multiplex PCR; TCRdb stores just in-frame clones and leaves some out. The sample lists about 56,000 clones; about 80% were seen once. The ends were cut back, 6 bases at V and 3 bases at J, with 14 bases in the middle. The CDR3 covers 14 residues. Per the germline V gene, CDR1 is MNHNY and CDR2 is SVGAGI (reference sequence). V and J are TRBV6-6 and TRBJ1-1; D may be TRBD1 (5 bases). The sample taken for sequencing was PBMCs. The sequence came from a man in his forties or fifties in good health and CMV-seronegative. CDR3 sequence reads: CASRNGGRDTEAFF. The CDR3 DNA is TGTGCCAGCAGGAACGGGGGGAGGGACACTGAAGCTTTCTTT.